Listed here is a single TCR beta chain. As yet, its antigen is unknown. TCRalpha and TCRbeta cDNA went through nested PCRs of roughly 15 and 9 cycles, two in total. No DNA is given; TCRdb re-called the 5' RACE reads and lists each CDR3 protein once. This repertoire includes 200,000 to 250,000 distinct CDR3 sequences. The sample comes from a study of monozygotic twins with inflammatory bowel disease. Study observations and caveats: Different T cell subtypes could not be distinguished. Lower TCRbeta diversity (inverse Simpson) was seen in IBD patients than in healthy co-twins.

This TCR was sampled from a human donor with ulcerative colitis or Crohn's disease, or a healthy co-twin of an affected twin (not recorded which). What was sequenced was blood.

The CDR3 sequence is CASSVGGTSVYEQYF. The chain employs TRBV9 and TRBJ2-7; TCRdb outputs TRBD2, but without DNA this stays unchecked. The CDR3 contains 15 residues. Germline V lookup: CDR1 SGDLS, CDR2 YYNGEE.